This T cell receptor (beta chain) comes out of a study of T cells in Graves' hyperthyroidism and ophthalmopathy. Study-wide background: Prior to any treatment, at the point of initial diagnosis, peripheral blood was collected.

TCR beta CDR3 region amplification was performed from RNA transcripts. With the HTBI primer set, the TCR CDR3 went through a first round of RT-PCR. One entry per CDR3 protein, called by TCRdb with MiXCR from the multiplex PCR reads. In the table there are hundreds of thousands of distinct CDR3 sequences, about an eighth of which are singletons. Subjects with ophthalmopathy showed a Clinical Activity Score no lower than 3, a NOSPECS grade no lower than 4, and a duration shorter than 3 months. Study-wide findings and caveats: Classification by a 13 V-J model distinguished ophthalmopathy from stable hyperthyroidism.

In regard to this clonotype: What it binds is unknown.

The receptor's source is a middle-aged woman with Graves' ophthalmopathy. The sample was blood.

The CDR3 protein is CASSLISSGNTIYF. The CDR3, as DNA: TGTGCCAGCAGTTTAATATCCTCTGGAAACACCATATATTTT. V and J are TRBV12-3 or TRBV12-4 and TRBJ1-3, with D uncertain. CDR3 length equals 14 residues. Trimming shortened V by 2 bases and J by 0 bases, and 5 bases separated the two germline ends.